A single sample gave rise to the 17 T cell receptor beta chains below, sequenced in a study of regulatory T cells in long-lasting Graves disease. Investigators prepared the TCR beta libraries by applying iRepertoire HTBI primers and Arm-PCR of CDR3 regions. Each CDR3 protein is one row after TCRdb ran MiXCR on the multiplex PCR reads. The sample lists some 370,000 distinct CDR3 sequences, less than 25% seen once, with more than 20% in the top ten. Indicated time point: persistent/refractory GD, antithyroid drugs over 5 years with positive TRAb. Scientists built the TCR library using RNA that was extracted from PBMCs. The starting material was peripheral blood mononuclear cells (PBMCs), obtained when the disease was refractory, from a patient treated with antithyroid drugs. These receptors all stem from a female donor with Graves disease.

The rearrangement links TRBV18 to TRBJ1-2; the match to TRBD1 covers 9 bases. The CDR3 totals 14 residues. CDR1 is KGHSH, CDR2 LQKENI, per germline. After removal of 3 bases from V and 8 bases from J, the junction contained 7 bases not matched to a gene. The CDR3 here is CASSPWDRDTGYTF. In DNA, the CDR3 is TGTGCCAGCTCACCTTGGGACAGGGATACAGGCTACACCTTC.

This clonotype was detected many times. The chain couples TRBV7-9 to TRBJ2-7; TRBD1 matches 7 bases. Germline CDR1 reads SEHNR; CDR2 reads FQNEAQ (reference sequence). This CDR3 spans 13 amino acids. Trimming cost V 5 bases and J 3 bases; bases outside gene matches: 4. This chain's CDR3 is CASSDRQGYEQYF. The CDR3 DNA follows: TGTGCCAGCAGCGACCGACAGGGCTACGAGCAGTACTTC. The full variable domain, completed using reference TRBV7-9 and TRBJ2-7, is DTGVSQNPRHKITKRGQNVTFRCDPISEHNRLYWYRQTLGQGPEFLTYFQNEAQLEKSRLLSDRFSAERPKGSFSTLEIQRTEQGDSAMYLCASSDRQGYEQYFGPGTRLTVT.

This clonotype appeared many times. The rearrangement links TRBV12-3 or TRBV12-4 to TRBJ2-5; 14 nucleotides line up with TRBD2. V was clipped by 4 bases and J by 3 bases; unmatched bases: 7. This CDR3 is built from 17 residues. The CDR3 coding sequence is TGTGCCAGCAGTTGGACTAGCGGGAGGTCCCACAAAGAGACCCAGTACTTC. This gives the protein CASSWTSGRSHKETQYF.

This clonotype was counted only a few times. The rearrangement links TRBV5-1 to TRBJ2-7; 15 bases align to TRBD2. Trimming at V came to 3 bases and at J to 3 bases, leaving 7 bases not matched to a gene. The CDR3 has 17 amino acids. Per the germline V gene, CDR1 is SGHRS and CDR2 is YFSETQ. The CDR3 nucleotides read TGCGCCAGCAGCTACCGGACTAGCGGGAGGGGACGCTACGAGCAGTACTTC. It codes for CASSYRTSGRGRYEQYF.

This clonotype has a handful of counts. The chain carries TRBV6-5 and TRBJ2-2, with D perhaps TRBD1 or TRBD2 (5 bases each). V was shortened by 2 bases and J by 2 bases, with 12 bases between the two germline ends. Germline V gene data show CDR1 as MNHEY and CDR2 as SVGAGI. The CDR3 extends over 16 amino acids. The CDR3 DNA reads TGTGCCAGCAGTTACCCCCAGGGACCTAACACCGGGGAGCTGTTTTTT. Protein sequence: CASSYPQGPNTGELFF.

The table lists this clonotype with a few counts. J is TRBJ2-3 and V is TRBV2; D gene unclear. From germline, CDR1 is SNHLY and CDR2 FYNNEI. The V end was cut by 4 bases, the J end by 6 bases, with 11 bases between. The CDR3 covers 13 residues. CDR3 residues: CASSVGHGDTQYF. For the CDR3, the DNA is TGTGCCAGCAGTGTGGGCCACGGGGATACGCAGTATTTT.

The chain is built from TRBV29-1 and TRBJ1-1; D is undetermined. Looked up from germline, CDR1 is SQVTM and CDR2 is ANQGSEA. Deletions cut 6 bases from V and 5 bases from J, with 13 bases between. The length of the CDR3 is 12 residues. The DNA for the CDR3 is TGCAGCGTGGACCTAGTGGGGACTGAAGCTTTCTTT. Translated, it gives CSVDLVGTEAFF.

There are many counts of this clonotype. The chain has TRBV6-1 and TRBJ1-1; D remains ambiguous. Looked up from germline, CDR1 is MNHNS and CDR2 is SASEGT. Trimming removed 8 bases at V and 1 base at J, with 5 bases between. This CDR3 contains 11 residues. The CDR3 bases are TGTGCCAGCGGCGGGAACACTGAAGCTTTCTTT. It is translated as CASGGNTEAFF.

In its sample, this clonotype was seen a few times. V gene TRBV20-1 combines with J gene TRBJ1-6; 7 nucleotides agree with TRBD1. This CDR3 comprises 14 residues. The V gene end was trimmed by 4 bases and the J gene end by 4 bases; junction bases not matched to a gene: 4. CDR1 and CDR2 (germline): DFQATT, SNEGSKA (reference sequence). Here the CDR3 DNA reads TGCAGTGCTATACAGGGGAGTTATAATTCACCCCTCCACTTT. This codes for CSAIQGSYNSPLHF.

The table lists this clonotype with a few counts. The V gene is TRBV7-2, the J gene TRBJ2-7, with D perhaps TRBD1 (6 bases). Per the germline V gene, CDR1 is SGHTA and CDR2 is FQGNSA. The CDR3 is 14 residues long. V lost 6 bases and J 4 bases, leaving 16 bases between the germline ends. The DNA for the CDR3 is TGTGCCAGCAGTCCCGGCGGGCAGGGGTACGAGCAGTACTTC. Its translation is CASSPGGQGYEQYF.

This clonotype was seen a handful of times. The chain employs TRBV11-2 and TRBJ1-1; the D is unclear. V gave up 2 bases and J gave up 0 bases, with 7 bases separating them. The CDR3 is made up of 14 amino acids. The germline V gene encodes CDR1 SGHAT and CDR2 FQNNGV. The CDR3 is CASSLSTMNTEAFF. Written as DNA, the CDR3 is TGTGCCAGCAGCTTAAGCACGATGAACACTGAAGCTTTCTTT.

This clonotype was counted at least ten times. The V gene is TRBV12-3 or TRBV12-4, the J gene TRBJ2-2; 8 bases map to TRBD1. Trimming removed 5 bases from V and 4 bases from J; junction bases left unmatched: 9. The CDR3 is 16 residues long. The CDR3 protein is CASSPPDRVRTGELFF. The DNA of the CDR3 is TGTGCCAGCAGTCCCCCGGACAGGGTACGCACCGGGGAGCTGTTTTTT.

Ten or more counts support this clonotype. The chain joins TRBV6-1 to TRBJ1-5; D ambiguous. The CDR3 is 15 amino acids. Germline V gives CDR1 MNHNS, CDR2 SASEGT. The V gene lost 2 bases and the J gene lost 0 bases, with 8 bases spanning the gap. As DNA, the CDR3 is TGTGCCAGCAGTGAATTGTCTGTTAGCAATCAGCCCCAGCATTTT. Translated, it gives CASSELSVSNQPQHF.

This clonotype was counted between two and nine times. The V gene is TRBV19, the J gene TRBJ2-5; 10 bases align to TRBD2. J gave up 3 bases and V 3 bases, and 13 bases lay outside the gene matches. This CDR3 is built from 18 residues. CDR1 is LNHDA, CDR2 SQIVND, per germline (reference sequence). For the CDR3, the DNA is TGTGCCAGTAGTATTCCCGGGACTAGCGTCGCGCGTAAAGAGACCCAGTACTTC. Its protein product is CASSIPGTSVARKETQYF. Complete variable domain (other parts from reference TRBV19 and TRBJ2-5): DGGITQSPKYLFRKEGQNVTLSCEQNLNHDAMYWYRQDPGQGLRLIYYSQIVNDFQKGDIAEGYSVSREKKESFPLTVTSAQKNPTAFYLCASSIPGTSVARKETQYFGPGTRLLVL.

This clonotype has a count of ten or more. The chain uses TRBV28 and TRBJ2-6; D is possibly TRBD1 (5 bases). The CDR3 spans 15 residues. V lost 7 bases, J lost 0 bases, and 10 bases lay in between. Germline V CDR1 and CDR2: MDHEN, SYDVKM. The CDR3 DNA sequence: TGTGCCAGCAAAACAGGAAGCTCTGGGGCCAACGTCCTGACTTTC. This gives the protein CASKTGSSGANVLTF.

This clonotype was observed once. CDR3: CSASGSAAYEQYF. The CDR3 DNA reads as TGCAGTGCTAGCGGGAGCGCCGCCTACGAGCAGTACTTC. J is TRBJ2-7 and V is TRBV20-1, with D possibly TRBD2 on 6 matching bases. The germline CDR1 and CDR2 sequences are DFQATT and SNEGSKA (reference sequence). The CDR3 runs 13 residues. V lost 3 bases and J lost 2, with 11 bases in between.

This clonotype was seen many times. V and J are TRBV27 and TRBJ1-1, with D possibly TRBD1 on 5 matching bases. The CDR3 loop spans 16 amino acids. CDR1 and CDR2 (germline): MNHEY, SMNVEV (reference sequence). Trimming took 7 bases from V and 7 from J, leaving 25 bases between them. This CDR3 reads CASTSLFYGGEGEAFF. DNA for the CDR3: TGTGCCAGCACATCTTTGTTTTATGGGGGGGAAGGTGAAGCTTTCTTT.